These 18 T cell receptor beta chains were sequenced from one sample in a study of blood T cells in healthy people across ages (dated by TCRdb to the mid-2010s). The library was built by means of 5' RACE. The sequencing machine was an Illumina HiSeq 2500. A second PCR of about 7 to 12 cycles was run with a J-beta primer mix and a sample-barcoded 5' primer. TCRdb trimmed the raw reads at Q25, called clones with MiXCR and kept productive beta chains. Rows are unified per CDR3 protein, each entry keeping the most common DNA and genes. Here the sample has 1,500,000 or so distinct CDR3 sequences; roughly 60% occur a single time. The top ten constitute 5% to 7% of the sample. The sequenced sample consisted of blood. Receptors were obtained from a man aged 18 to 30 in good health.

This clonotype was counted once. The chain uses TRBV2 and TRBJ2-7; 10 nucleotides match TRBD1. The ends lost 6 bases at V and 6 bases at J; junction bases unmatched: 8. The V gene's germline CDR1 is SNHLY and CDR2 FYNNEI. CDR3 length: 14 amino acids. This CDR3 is CASRLTGGSGEQYF. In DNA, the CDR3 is TGTGCCAGCAGGTTGACAGGGGGCTCAGGCGAGCAGTACTTC.

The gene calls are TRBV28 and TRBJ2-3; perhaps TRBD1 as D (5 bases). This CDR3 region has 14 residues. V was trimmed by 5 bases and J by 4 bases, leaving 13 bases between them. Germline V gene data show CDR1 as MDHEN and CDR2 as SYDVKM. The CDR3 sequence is CASSVSSTADTQYF. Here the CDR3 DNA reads TGTGCCAGCAGTGTCTCTTCGACAGCAGATACGCAGTATTTT.

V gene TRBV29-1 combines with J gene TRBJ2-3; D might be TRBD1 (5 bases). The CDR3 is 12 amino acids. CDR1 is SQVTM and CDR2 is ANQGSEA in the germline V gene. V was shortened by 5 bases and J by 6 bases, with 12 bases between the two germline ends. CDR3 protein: CSVKQEWDTQYF. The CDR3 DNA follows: TGCAGCGTTAAACAGGAATGGGATACGCAGTATTTT.

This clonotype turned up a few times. The DNA of the CDR3 is TGTGCCAGCAGCACCTCTCAGTACTTC. It translates to CASSTSQYF. The chain joins TRBV21-1 to TRBJ2-7. TRBV21-1 is designated a pseudogene. CDR3 size: 9 residues.

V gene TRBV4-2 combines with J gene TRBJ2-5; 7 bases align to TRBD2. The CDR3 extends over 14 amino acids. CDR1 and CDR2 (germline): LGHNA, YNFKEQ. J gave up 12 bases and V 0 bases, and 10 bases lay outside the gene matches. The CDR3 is CASSQDVWAGVKYF. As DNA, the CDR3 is TGTGCCAGCAGCCAAGATGTATGGGCGGGAGTGAAGTACTTC.

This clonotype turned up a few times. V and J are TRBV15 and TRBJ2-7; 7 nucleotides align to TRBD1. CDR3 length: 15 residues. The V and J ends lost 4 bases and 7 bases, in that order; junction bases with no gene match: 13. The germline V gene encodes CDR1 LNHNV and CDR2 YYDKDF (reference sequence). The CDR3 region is CATSIGVGTALEQYF. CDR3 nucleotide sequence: TGTGCCACCAGCATAGGAGTCGGGACAGCTCTGGAGCAGTACTTC.

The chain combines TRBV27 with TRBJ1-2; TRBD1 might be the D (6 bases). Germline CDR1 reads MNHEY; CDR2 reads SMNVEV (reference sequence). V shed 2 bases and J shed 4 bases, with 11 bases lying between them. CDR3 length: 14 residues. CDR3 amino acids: CASSLLGGTYGYTF. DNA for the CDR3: TGTGCCAGCAGTTTACTCGGGGGCACCTATGGCTACACCTTC.

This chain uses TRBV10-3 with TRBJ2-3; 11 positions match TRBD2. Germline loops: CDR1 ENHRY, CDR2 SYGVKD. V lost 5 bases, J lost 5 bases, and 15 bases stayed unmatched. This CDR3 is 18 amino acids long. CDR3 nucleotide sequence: TGTGCCATCAGTCTTACACTAGCGGGAGAGAGCTCCGGAGATACGCAGTATTTT. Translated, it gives CAISLTLAGESSGDTQYF.

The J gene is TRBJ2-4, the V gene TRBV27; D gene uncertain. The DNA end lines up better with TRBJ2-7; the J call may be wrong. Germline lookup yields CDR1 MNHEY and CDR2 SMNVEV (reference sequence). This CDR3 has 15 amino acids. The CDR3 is CASSLSGRRWYEQYF. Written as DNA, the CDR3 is TGTGCCAGCAGTTTATCTGGACGACGTTGGTACGAGCAGTACTTC.

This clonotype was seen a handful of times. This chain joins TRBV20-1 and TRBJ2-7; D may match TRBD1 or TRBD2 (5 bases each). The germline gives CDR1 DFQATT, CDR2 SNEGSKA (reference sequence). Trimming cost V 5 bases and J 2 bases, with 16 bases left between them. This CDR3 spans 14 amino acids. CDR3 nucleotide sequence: TGCAGTGCTTCGGGGCCCCAACCTCCCTACGAGCAGTACTTC. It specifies CSASGPQPPYEQYF.

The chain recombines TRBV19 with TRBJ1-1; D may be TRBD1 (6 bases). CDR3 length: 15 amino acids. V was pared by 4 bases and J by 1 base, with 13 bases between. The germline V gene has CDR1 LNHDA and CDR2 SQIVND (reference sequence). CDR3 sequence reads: CASSSRQASNTEAFF. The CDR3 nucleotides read TGTGCCAGTAGTAGCCGACAGGCTTCGAACACTGAAGCTTTCTTT.

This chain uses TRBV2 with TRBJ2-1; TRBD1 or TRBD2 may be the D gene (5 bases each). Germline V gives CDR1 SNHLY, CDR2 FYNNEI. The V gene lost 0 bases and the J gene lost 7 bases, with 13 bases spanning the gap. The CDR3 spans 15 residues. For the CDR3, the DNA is TGTGCCAGCAGTGAAGCGGGGGTACATATAAATGAGCAGTTCTTC. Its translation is CASSEAGVHINEQFF.

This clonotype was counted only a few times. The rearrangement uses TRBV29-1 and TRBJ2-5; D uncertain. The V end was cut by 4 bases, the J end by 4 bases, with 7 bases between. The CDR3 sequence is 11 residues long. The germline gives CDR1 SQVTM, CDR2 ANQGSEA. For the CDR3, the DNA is TGCAGCGTTGGTAACAGAGAGACCCAGTACTTC. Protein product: CSVGNRETQYF.

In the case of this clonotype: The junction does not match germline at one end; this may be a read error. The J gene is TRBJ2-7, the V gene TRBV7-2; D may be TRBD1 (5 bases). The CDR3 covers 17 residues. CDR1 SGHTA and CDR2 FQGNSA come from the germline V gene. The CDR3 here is CVSSLVETAIQAYEQYF. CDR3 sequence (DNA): TGTGTCAGCAGCTTAGTAGAAACAGCAATACAGGCCTACGAGCAGTACTTC.

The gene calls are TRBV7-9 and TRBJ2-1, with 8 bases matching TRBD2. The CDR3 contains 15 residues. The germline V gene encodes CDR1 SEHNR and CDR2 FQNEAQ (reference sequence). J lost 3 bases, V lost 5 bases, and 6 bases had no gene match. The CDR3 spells CASSLGTSIYNEQFF. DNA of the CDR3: TGTGCCAGCAGCCTCGGGACTAGTATCTACAATGAGCAGTTCTTC.

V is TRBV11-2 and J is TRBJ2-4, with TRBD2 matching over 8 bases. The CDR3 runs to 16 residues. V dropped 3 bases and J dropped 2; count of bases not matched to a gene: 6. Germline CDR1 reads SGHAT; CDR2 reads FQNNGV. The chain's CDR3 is CASSFGGRWSKNIQYF. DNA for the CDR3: TGTGCCAGCAGCTTCGGCGGGAGGTGGTCCAAAAACATTCAGTACTTC.

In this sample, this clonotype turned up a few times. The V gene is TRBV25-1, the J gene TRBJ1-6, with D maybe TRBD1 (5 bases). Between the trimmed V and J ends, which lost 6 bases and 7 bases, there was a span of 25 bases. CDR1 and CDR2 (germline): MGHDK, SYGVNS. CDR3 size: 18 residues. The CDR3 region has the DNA TGTGCCAGCAGCCCCACCCTAGCAAGAGGGGCCGCGAATTCACCCCTCCACTTT. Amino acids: CASSPTLARGAANSPLHF.

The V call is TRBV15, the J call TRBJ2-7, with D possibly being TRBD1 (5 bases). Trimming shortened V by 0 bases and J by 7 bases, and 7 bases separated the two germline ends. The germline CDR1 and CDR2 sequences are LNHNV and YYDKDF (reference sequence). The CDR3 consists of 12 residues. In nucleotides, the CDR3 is TGTGCCACCAGCAGAGAAGGGGTGGAGCAGTACTTC. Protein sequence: CATSREGVEQYF.